The next 6 T cell receptor beta chains were all read from a single sample in a study of CD8 T cells in Susac syndrome. Random hexamers were used to reverse transcribe the RNA input (0.5 to 1 ug). TCRdb re-analysed the immunoSEQ multiplex PCR reads in MiXCR, keeping a single row per CDR3 protein. The sample holds roughly 120,000 distinct CDR3 sequences, about 94% seen once. Sequencing used CD4+ T cells from PBMCs. The receptors shown here come from a human donor with multiple sclerosis.

This chain connects TRBV23-1 to TRBJ1-2; possibly TRBD1 for D (5 bases). Being an ORF, TRBV23-1 has a function that is uncertain. Between the trimmed V and J ends, which lost 2 bases and 0 bases, there was a span of 10 bases. The CDR3 is made up of 15 amino acids. CDR3 nucleotides: TGCGCCAGCAGTCAAAAGGGGCCAACTAACTATGGCTACACCTTC. Translated: CASSQKGPTNYGYTF.

This CDR3 reads CASSPQEGWTLAKNIQYF. The CDR3, as DNA: TGTGCCAGCAGTCCTCAGGAGGGGTGGACTCTAGCCAAAAACATTCAGTACTTC. The chain couples TRBV28 to TRBJ2-4; D may be TRBD2 (6 bases). CDR1 and CDR2 (germline): MDHEN, SYDVKM. Deletions cut 5 bases from V and 0 bases from J, with 20 bases between. The CDR3 totals 18 residues.

The chain employs TRBV12-5 and TRBJ1-1, with D possibly TRBD1 on 6 matching bases. The V gene lost 7 bases and the J gene lost 4 bases, with 10 bases spanning the gap. The germline CDR1 and CDR2 sequences are LGHNT and FRNRAP. The CDR3 extends over 12 amino acids. In DNA form, the CDR3 reads TGTGCTAGTGACAGGGAGGGCACTGAAGCTTTCTTT. Translation gives CASDREGTEAFF.

The genes are TRBV20-1 and TRBJ2-1; D call uncertain. Germline V gene sequence: CDR1 DFQATT, CDR2 SNEGSKA (reference sequence). The ends were cut back, 3 bases at V and 0 bases at J, with 9 bases in the middle. The CDR3 length is 14 residues. The chain's CDR3 is CSASQPSSYNEQFF. The CDR3 DNA sequence: TGCAGTGCTAGTCAGCCGAGCTCCTACAATGAGCAGTTCTTC.

J is TRBJ2-6 and V is TRBV7-2; tentatively, D is TRBD1 (6 bases). The CDR3 runs 19 residues. Germline V gene sequence: CDR1 SGHTA, CDR2 FQGNSA. With 6 bases removed from V and 0 bases from J, the gap between germline ends came to 21 bases. CDR3 DNA sequence: TGTGCCAGCAGTCAAATCAGTCACCAGGGGAGCTCTGGGGCCAACGTCCTGACTTTC. This gives the protein CASSQISHQGSSGANVLTF.

The V and J genes are TRBV30 and TRBJ2-1; D call uncertain. V was shortened by 0 bases and J by 3 bases, with 9 bases between the two germline ends. Per the germline V gene, CDR1 is GTSNPN and CDR2 is SVGIG (reference sequence). This CDR3 comprises 14 residues. The CDR3 region is CAWSVGISYNEQFF. The CDR3 nucleotides read TGTGCCTGGAGTGTGGGGATAAGCTACAATGAGCAGTTCTTC.